A single sample gave rise to the 30 T cell receptor beta chains below, sequenced in a study of blood T cells in healthy people across ages. A J-beta primer mix and a sample-barcoded 5' primer were used in a second PCR of roughly 7 to 12 cycles. TCRdb redid the calling of the 5' RACE reads with MiXCR, one entry per CDR3 protein. Found here are about 1.8 million distinct CDR3 sequences, roughly 50% of them singletons; the top ten hold approximately 2%. Specimen: blood. The receptors originated from a woman aged 40 to 50 in good health.

The chain couples TRBV7-9 to TRBJ2-2; no definite D call. The CDR3 is 15 residues long. V dropped 0 bases and J dropped 4 bases, with 9 bases sitting between them. Germline V CDR1 and CDR2: SEHNR, FQNEAQ (reference sequence). The chain's CDR3 is CASSLASSSTGELFF. CDR3 nucleotide sequence: TGTGCCAGCAGCTTAGCTTCAAGTAGCACCGGGGAGCTGTTTTTT.

This chain joins TRBV7-9 and TRBJ1-2, with TRBD1 as a possible D gene (6 bases). Germline lookup yields CDR1 SEHNR and CDR2 FQNEAQ (reference sequence). The CDR3 spans 16 residues. V gave up 1 base and J gave up 4 bases, with 16 bases separating them. The CDR3 sequence is CASSLVGDIRTYGYTF. The CDR3 DNA reads as TGTGCCAGCAGCTTAGTTGGGGACATAAGGACCTATGGCTACACCTTC.

The CDR3 DNA follows: TGCAGCGGCGGAGAGGGAAGCTCTGGCTACACCTTC. Its protein is CSGGEGSSGYTF. This sequence joins TRBV29-1 and TRBJ1-2; no clear D. CDR1 SQVTM and CDR2 ANQGSEA come from the germline V gene. The V and J ends lost 7 bases and 7 bases respectively, with 16 bases between them. The CDR3 spans 12 residues.

V usage is TRBV20-1 and J usage is TRBJ2-5; TRBD2 matches 10 bases. CDR1 and CDR2 from the germline V gene are DFQATT and SNEGSKA (reference sequence). This CDR3 has 14 amino acids. V lost 5 bases to trimming and J lost 5 bases; unmatched junction nucleotides: 8. CDR3 coding DNA: TGCAGTGCTTACAGCGGGGGGGCCGGGGAGACCCAGTACTTC. Residues: CSAYSGGAGETQYF.

The table lists this clonotype with a few counts. The rearrangement links TRBV7-2 to TRBJ1-4; D call uncertain. Trimming shortened V by 7 bases and J by 8 bases, and 17 bases separated the two germline ends. Per the germline V gene, CDR1 is SGHTA and CDR2 is FQGNSA. CDR3 size: 14 residues. The CDR3 region has the DNA TGTGCCAGCACCATACTCCCGGCGGGAGAAAAACTGTTTTTT. Protein product: CASTILPAGEKLFF.

CDR3 loop: CASSPTRGLHYGYTF. The CDR3 coding sequence is TGTGCCAGCAGCCCCACGCGGGGGCTTCACTATGGCTACACCTTC. The rearrangement links TRBV12-3 or TRBV12-4 to TRBJ1-2; TRBD1 is a possible D gene (6 bases). Trimming took off 6 bases at V and 3 bases at J, with 17 bases between the two ends. The CDR3 is made up of 15 amino acids.

This chain links TRBV20-1 with TRBJ2-4; a possible D gene is TRBD1 (6 bases). The J call may be incorrect, as the DNA end agrees better with TRBJ2-5. This CDR3 has 12 amino acids. Per the germline V gene, CDR1 is DFQATT and CDR2 is SNEGSKA (reference sequence). In DNA, the CDR3 is TGCAGTGCTGGGGGCATAATAGAGACCCAGTACTTC. Translated, it gives CSAGGIIETQYF.

The chain employs TRBV20-1 and TRBJ2-5, with 8 positions matching TRBD1. This CDR3 is built from 14 residues. The junction had 7 bases not matched to a gene; V was cut back by 3 bases and J by 4 bases. Looked up from germline, CDR1 is DFQATT and CDR2 is SNEGSKA (reference sequence). CDR3 DNA sequence: TGCAGTGCTAGGACAGGGGAAGGAGGAGAGACCCAGTACTTC. Translated: CSARTGEGGETQYF.

V is TRBV20-1 and J is TRBJ2-5, with TRBD1 identical over 10 bases. CDR1 is DFQATT, CDR2 SNEGSKA, per germline (reference sequence). The CDR3 spans 14 residues. V shed 5 bases, J shed 4 bases, and the junction held 7 bases outside the gene matches. CDR3 nucleotide sequence: TGCAGTGCTGCCGAGGGACAGGGGCGAGAGACCCAGTACTTC. It encodes CSAAEGQGRETQYF.

The genes are TRBV29-1 and TRBJ2-1; D perhaps matches TRBD2 (6 bases). Germline lookup yields CDR1 SQVTM and CDR2 ANQGSEA. The CDR3 consists of 13 residues. Between the trimmed V and J ends, which lost 4 bases and 6 bases, there was a span of 13 bases. CDR3 residues: CSVASGGFNEQFF. CDR3 DNA: TGCAGCGTTGCGTCTGGAGGGTTCAATGAGCAGTTCTTC.

This rearrangement joins TRBV5-6 to TRBJ1-5, with D unresolved. The length of the CDR3 is 15 residues. Deletions cut 0 bases from V and 2 bases from J, with 9 bases between. CDR1 SGHDT and CDR2 YYEEEE come from the germline V gene. This chain's CDR3 is CASSLAGRGNQPQHF. The CDR3 region has the DNA TGTGCCAGCAGCTTGGCCGGACGGGGCAATCAGCCCCAGCATTTT.

This clonotype came up a few times. The chain recombines TRBV18 with TRBJ2-1, with D possibly matching TRBD2 (5 bases). In germline, CDR1 is KGHSH, CDR2 LQKENI. V gave up 3 bases and J gave up 6 bases, with 15 bases separating them. The length of the CDR3 is 15 residues. The CDR3 coding sequence is TGTGCCAGCTCACCTCTTGAGGGCACGGCCAATGAGCAGTTCTTC. Protein: CASSPLEGTANEQFF.

V and J are TRBV24-1 and TRBJ2-1; 15 bases align to TRBD2. The CDR3 has 17 residues. Trimming took 3 bases from V and 7 from J; bases not matched to a gene: 6. CDR1 is KGHDR, CDR2 SFDVKD, per germline. CDR3 nucleotide sequence: TGTGCCACCAGTGATGTCGGGACTAGCGGGGGGTTGAATGAGCAGTTCTTC. Amino acid sequence: CATSDVGTSGGLNEQFF.

This clonotype was counted only a few times. V usage is TRBV9 and J usage is TRBJ1-2; 8 bases are shared with TRBD1. Germline CDR1 and CDR2: SGDLS and YYNGEE. This CDR3 is built from 12 residues. The V segment lost 7 bases and the J segment 5 bases; nucleotides outside the gene matches: 4. In nucleotides, the CDR3 is TGTGCCAGCGAGGACAGGGTATATGGCTACACCTTC. Translating it yields CASEDRVYGYTF.

This clonotype was found once. The V gene is TRBV20-1, the J gene TRBJ2-1, with no clear D. The CDR3 spans 15 residues. The germline V gene has CDR1 DFQATT and CDR2 SNEGSKA (reference sequence). V gave up 5 bases and J gave up 6 bases, with 20 bases separating them. The CDR3 here is CSAHLGSVSSNEQFF. The CDR3 coding sequence is TGCAGTGCTCATCTAGGATCTGTAAGCTCCAATGAGCAGTTCTTC.

This clonotype has just a few counts. V usage is TRBV7-2 and J usage is TRBJ2-7, with 7 bases identical to TRBD1. Germline loops: CDR1 SGHTA, CDR2 FQGNSA. J was trimmed by 6 bases and V by 6 bases; bases with no gene match: 11. CDR3 size: 14 residues. This CDR3 is CASSFRTGGAEQYF. DNA for the CDR3: TGTGCCAGCAGTTTTCGGACAGGTGGGGCCGAGCAGTACTTC.

The table lists this clonotype with a count of one. The rearrangement joins TRBV6-1 to TRBJ2-7, with 10 bases lining up with TRBD1. Germline loops: CDR1 MNHNS, CDR2 SASEGT. V shed 6 bases, J shed 3 bases, and the junction held 5 bases outside the gene matches. The CDR3 is 14 residues long. CDR3 nucleotide sequence: TGTGCCAGCAGGGGGGACAGGGGAGTCTACGAGCAGTACTTC. Protein product: CASRGDRGVYEQYF.

V is TRBV2 and J is TRBJ1-1; D might be TRBD1 (6 bases). From germline, CDR1 is SNHLY and CDR2 FYNNEI. Trimming stripped 8 bases from V and 7 bases from J, with 23 bases between. This CDR3 contains 15 residues. The CDR3 DNA reads as TGTGCCAGCGGGGTACAGGGCCTATCCGTCGGTGAAGCTTTCTTT. It encodes CASGVQGLSVGEAFF.

The V and J genes are TRBV6-5 and TRBJ2-4; 7 bases fit TRBD2. This CDR3 has 15 amino acids. The junction had 5 bases not matched to a gene; V was cut back by 4 bases and J by 2 bases. Germline lookup yields CDR1 MNHEY and CDR2 SVGAGI. In DNA, the CDR3 is TGTGCCAGCAGTTTGCGGGAGAGTACCAAAAACATTCAGTACTTC. It yields the protein CASSLRESTKNIQYF.

V gene TRBV20-1 combines with J gene TRBJ2-7, with 9 bases that match TRBD1. With 1 base clipped from V and 0 bases from J, the junction kept 10 bases outside the gene matches. Germline V lookup: CDR1 DFQATT, CDR2 SNEGSKA (reference sequence). The CDR3 is 17 residues long. The CDR3 region is CSARGDIGQGISYEQYF. In nucleotides, the CDR3 is TGCAGTGCTAGAGGGGACATCGGACAGGGGATCTCCTACGAGCAGTACTTC.

The chain has TRBV6-6 and TRBJ1-4; no definite D call. CDR1 and CDR2 (germline): MNHNY, SVGAGI (reference sequence). V lost 3 bases and J 0 bases, leaving 11 bases between the germline ends. CDR3 length: 16 amino acids. CDR3 DNA sequence: TGTGCCAGCAGTTATGATATGGGAGCAACTAATGAAAAACTGTTTTTT. Protein product: CASSYDMGATNEKLFF.

There are a few counts of this clonotype. The genes are TRBV12-3 or TRBV12-4 and TRBJ1-5, with D maybe TRBD1 (5 bases). The CDR3 is 15 residues long. Trimming cost V 4 bases and J 1 base, with 11 bases left between them. The CDR3 nucleotides are TGTGCCAGCAGTTCGGCCACAGGAAGCAATCAGCCCCAGCATTTT. It translates to CASSSATGSNQPQHF.

This clonotype was seen only a few times. The gene calls are TRBV4-2 and TRBJ1-6; tentatively, D is TRBD1 (5 bases). The CDR3 runs 16 residues. Trimming removed 4 bases from V and 7 bases from J, with 17 bases in between. Germline lookup yields CDR1 LGHNA and CDR2 YNFKEQ. In DNA form, the CDR3 reads TGTGCCAGCAGCCGGAGTGAGGGGTCTCTGAATTCACCCCTCCACTTT. This translates into CASSRSEGSLNSPLHF.

On this clonotype itself: One end of the junction does not line up with germline, which may come from a read error. The chain joins TRBV7-9 to TRBJ2-5; D possibly corresponds to TRBD2 (6 bases). Germline-derived CDR1 and CDR2 are SEHNR and FQNEAQ (reference sequence). The CDR3 loop spans 15 amino acids. CDR3 DNA: TGTGCCGGCAGCTTAGCCTCCGGGACTGAAGAGACCCAGTACTTC. Protein product: CAGSLASGTEETQYF.

This sequence joins TRBV15 and TRBJ2-3; 10 nucleotides match TRBD2. Germline V lookup: CDR1 LNHNV, CDR2 YYDKDF (reference sequence). This CDR3 is built from 19 residues. V shed 0 bases, J shed 6 bases, and the junction held 15 bases outside the gene matches. CDR3 region: CATSRDRRLAGVRGDTQYF. The CDR3 DNA reads as TGTGCCACCAGCAGAGATCGGCGGCTAGCGGGGGTCCGCGGGGATACGCAGTATTTT.

This CDR3 reads CASRQWAAQTYEQYF. CDR3 coding DNA: TGTGCCAGCAGACAGTGGGCGGCGCAAACCTACGAGCAGTACTTC. The V and J genes are TRBV6-6 and TRBJ2-7; D is unresolved. The CDR3 loop spans 15 amino acids. Germline V gives CDR1 MNHNY, CDR2 SVGAGI (reference sequence). The V end was cut by 6 bases, the J end by 2 bases, with 17 bases between.

This clonotype was detected a few times. V is TRBV6-2 or TRBV6-3 and J is TRBJ2-7, with D uncertain. V was pared by 2 bases and J by 6 bases, with 14 bases between. The CDR3 length is 14 residues. The V gene's germline CDR1 is MNHEY and CDR2 SVGEGT. CDR3 coding DNA: TGTGCCAGCAGTTACCCGCGGACGGCTTCCGAGCAGTACTTC. Amino acid sequence: CASSYPRTASEQYF.

The DNA of the CDR3 is TGTGCCATCACTCGAGGAGGGACCCAAACCTACGAGCAGTACTTC. Translating gives CAITRGGTQTYEQYF. This chain connects TRBV10-3 to TRBJ2-7; tentative D call: TRBD2 (6 bases). This CDR3 contains 15 residues. In germline, CDR1 is ENHRY, CDR2 SYGVKD. Trimming removed 7 bases from V and 2 bases from J, with 18 bases in between.

There are many counts of this clonotype. The chain joins TRBV12-3 or TRBV12-4 to TRBJ1-1; D possibly corresponds to TRBD1 (5 bases). This CDR3 region has 13 residues. V was cut by 5 bases and J by 1 base, with 8 bases left in between. The CDR3 protein is CASSGTENTEAFF. CDR3 bases: TGTGCCAGCAGTGGGACCGAGAACACTGAAGCTTTCTTT.

J is TRBJ2-7 and V is TRBV28; D may be TRBD1 (6 bases). The CDR3 contains 15 residues. Trimming left V 5 bases short and J 1 base short, with 15 bases between. CDR1 and CDR2 (germline): MDHEN, SYDVKM. CDR3 in DNA: TGTGCCAGCAGTCCTACTGGGGGCGGTTCCTACGAGCAGTACTTC. Protein sequence: CASSPTGGGSYEQYF.